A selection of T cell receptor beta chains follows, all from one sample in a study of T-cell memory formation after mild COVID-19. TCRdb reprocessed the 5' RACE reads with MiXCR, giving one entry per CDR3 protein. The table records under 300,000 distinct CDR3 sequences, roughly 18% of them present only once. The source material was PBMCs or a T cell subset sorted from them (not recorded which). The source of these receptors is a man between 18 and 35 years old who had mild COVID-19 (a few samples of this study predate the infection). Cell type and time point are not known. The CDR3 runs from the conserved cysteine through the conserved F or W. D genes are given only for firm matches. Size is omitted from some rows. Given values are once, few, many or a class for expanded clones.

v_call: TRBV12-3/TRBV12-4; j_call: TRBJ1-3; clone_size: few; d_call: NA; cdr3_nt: TGTGCCAGCAGTCTACGGACAGATGGGCCTGGAAACACCATATATTTT; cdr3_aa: CASSLRTDGPGNTIYF
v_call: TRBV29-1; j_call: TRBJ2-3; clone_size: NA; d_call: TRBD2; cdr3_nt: TGCAGCGTTGAAGCGGGGAGGGCAGATACGCAGTATTTT; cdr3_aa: CSVEAGRADTQYF
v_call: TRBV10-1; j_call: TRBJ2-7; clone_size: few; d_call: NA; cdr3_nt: TGCGCCAGCAGTGGTCCAGGGGAGAACGAGCAGTACTTC; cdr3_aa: CASSGPGENEQYF
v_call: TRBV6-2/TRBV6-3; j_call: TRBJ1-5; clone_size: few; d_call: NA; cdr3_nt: TGTGCCAGCAGTCTTCGGTGGGGCAATCAGCCCCAGCATTTT; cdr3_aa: CASSLRWGNQPQHF
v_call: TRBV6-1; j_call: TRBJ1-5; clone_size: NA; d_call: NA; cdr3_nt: TGTGCCAGCTTCAGCGGAGGGCAGCCCCAGCATTTT; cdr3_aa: CASFSGGQPQHF
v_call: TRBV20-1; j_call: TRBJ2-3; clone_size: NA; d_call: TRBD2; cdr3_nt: TGCAGTGCTAGAGGATCCCTCCGGACTAGCGGGGGGGAAACGCAGTATTTT; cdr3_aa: CSARGSLRTSGGETQYF
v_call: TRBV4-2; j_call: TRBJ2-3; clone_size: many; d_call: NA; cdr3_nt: TGTGCCAGCAGCGCAAGACGTGAGGGGGCAGATACGCAGTATTTT; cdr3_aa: CASSARREGADTQYF
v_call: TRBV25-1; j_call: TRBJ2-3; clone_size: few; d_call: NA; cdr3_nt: TGTGCCAGCGGCCCCCCAGGCCGAACAGATACGCAGTATTTT; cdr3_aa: CASGPPGRTDTQYF
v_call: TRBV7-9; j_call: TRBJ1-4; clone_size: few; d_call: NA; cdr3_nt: TGTGCCAGCAGCTTAGAAGTTAATGAAAAACTGTTTTTT; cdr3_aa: CASSLEVNEKLFF
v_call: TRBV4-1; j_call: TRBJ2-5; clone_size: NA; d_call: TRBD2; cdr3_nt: TGCGCCAGCGGGGGTTGGACTAGCGGGGGAGACCAAGAGACCCAGTACTTC; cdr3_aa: CASGGWTSGGDQETQYF
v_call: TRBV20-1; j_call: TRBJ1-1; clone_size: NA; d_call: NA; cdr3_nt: TGCAGTGCTAGAGAGTTAGGTGGAACAGAAGCTTTCTTT; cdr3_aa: CSARELGGTEAFF
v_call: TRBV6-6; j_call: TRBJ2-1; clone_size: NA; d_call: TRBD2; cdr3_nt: TGTGCCAGCAGGCACCCGCTAGCGGGGAGCTCCTACAATGAGCAGTTCTTC; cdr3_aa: CASRHPLAGSSYNEQFF
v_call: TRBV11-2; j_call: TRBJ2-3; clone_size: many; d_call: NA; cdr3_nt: TGTGCCAGCAGCTTAAATAGGGGAGATACGCAGTATTTT; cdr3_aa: CASSLNRGDTQYF
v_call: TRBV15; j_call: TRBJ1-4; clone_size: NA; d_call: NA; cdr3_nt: TGTGCCACCAGCAGAGATCAGGTGACTAATGAAAAACTGTTTTTT; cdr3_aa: CATSRDQVTNEKLFF
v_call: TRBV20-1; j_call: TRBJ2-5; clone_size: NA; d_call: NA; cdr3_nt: TGCAGTGCTAGAGGACTAACCCAAGGGACCCAGTACTTC; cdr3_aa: CSARGLTQGTQYF
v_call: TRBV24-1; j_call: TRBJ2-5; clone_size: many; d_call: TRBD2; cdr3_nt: TGTGCCACCAGTACTCTTCTAGCGGGGGGCGAGACCCAGTACTTC; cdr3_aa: CATSTLLAGGETQYF
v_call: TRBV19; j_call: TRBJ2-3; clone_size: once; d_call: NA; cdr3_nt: TGTGCCAGTAGTATGGACTTCCGCACAGATACGCAGTATTTT; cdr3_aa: CASSMDFRTDTQYF